These 25 T cell receptor beta chains share one sample of origin, sequenced in a study of shared clonotypes between healthy human individuals. Repertoires were generated with immunoSEQ multiplex PCR, while TCRdb's copy carries only in-frame clones and drops some. The sample yields about 380,000 clones, about 97% seen once. Sequenced sample: memory CD8+ T cells sorted from blood. The subset denotes: CD45RO+ cells pooled with CCR7-negative TemRA cells. All receptors come from a man aged 30-40 years in good health.

This clone appeared once. The chain links TRBV28 to TRBJ2-7; TRBD1 matches at 7 bases. The CDR3 consists of 14 residues. V lost 5 bases to trimming and J lost 1 base; unmatched junction nucleotides: 5. Germline CDR1 and CDR2: MDHEN and SYDVKM. CDR3 DNA: TGTGCCAGCAGTGAACCGGGACAGTCCTACGAGCAGTACTTC. Protein: CASSEPGQSYEQYF.

The chain couples TRBV2 to TRBJ2-1; 10 nucleotides match TRBD1. The junction had 12 bases not matched to a gene; V was cut back by 6 bases and J by 10 bases. Germline-derived CDR1 and CDR2 are SNHLY and FYNNEI. This CDR3 region has 15 residues. The CDR3: CASRWYGTGDLEQFF. CDR3 coding DNA: TGTGCCAGCAGGTGGTATGGGACAGGGGATTTGGAGCAGTTCTTC.

The chain employs TRBV28 and TRBJ1-5; no clear D. The V gene lost 6 bases and the J gene lost 0 bases, with 12 bases spanning the gap. The CDR3 extends over 15 amino acids. Germline V gene sequence: CDR1 MDHEN, CDR2 SYDVKM. The CDR3 coding sequence is TGTGCCAGCAGCGCCCATGGGGATAGCAATCAGCCCCAGCATTTT. Translating gives CASSAHGDSNQPQHF.

This CDR3 reads CASSPGPYEQYF. The CDR3 region has the DNA TGCGCCAGCAGCCCTGGTCCCTACGAGCAGTACTTC. The J gene is TRBJ2-7, the V gene TRBV4-1; D remains unclear. This CDR3 comprises 12 residues. Trimming shortened V by 4 bases and J by 2 bases, and 6 bases separated the two germline ends. CDR1 MGHRA and CDR2 YSYEKL come from the germline V gene.

This clone was found once. This rearrangement joins TRBV29-1 to TRBJ2-1; the match to TRBD1 covers 10 bases. Germline V gene data show CDR1 as SQVTM and CDR2 as ANQGSEA. V gave up 5 bases and J gave up 8 bases; unmatched junction bases: 3. The CDR3 is 12 residues long. CDR3 protein: CSVRQGAHEQFF. CDR3 nucleotides: TGCAGCGTTCGACAGGGGGCCCATGAGCAGTTCTTC.

The chain joins TRBV11-3 to TRBJ2-4, with D perhaps being TRBD1 or TRBD2 (5 bases each). From germline, CDR1 is SGHNT and CDR2 YENEEA. This CDR3 comprises 16 residues. V lost 5 bases, J lost 3 bases, and 17 bases lay in between. The CDR3 protein is CASSLQSRGFKNIQYF. In DNA, the CDR3 is TGTGCCAGCAGCCTACAATCCCGGGGCTTCAAAAACATTCAGTACTTC.

This chain links TRBV6-6 with TRBJ2-7; no clear D gene. The CDR3 totals 14 residues. CDR1 and CDR2 (germline): MNHNY, SVGAGI (reference sequence). Trimming took 5 bases from V and 2 from J, leaving 13 bases between them. CDR3 sequence (DNA): TGTGCCAGCAGTCCCCTTGTAAGGCCCTACGAGCAGTACTTC. Residues: CASSPLVRPYEQYF.

The chain has TRBV19 and TRBJ2-6; D is possibly TRBD1 (6 bases). The length of the CDR3 is 16 residues. Germline V CDR1 and CDR2: LNHDA, SQIVND (reference sequence). The ends were cut back, 3 bases at V and 2 bases at J, with 11 bases in the middle. CDR3 sequence: CASSIAGVTGANVLTF. The DNA for the CDR3 is TGTGCCAGTAGTATTGCAGGGGTCACTGGGGCCAACGTCCTGACTTTC.

This clone was counted a single time. This chain joins TRBV29-1 and TRBJ2-3, with 10 bases lining up with TRBD1. Germline CDR1 reads SQVTM; CDR2 reads ANQGSEA. V was clipped by 2 bases and J by 3 bases; unmatched bases: 5. This CDR3 region has 15 residues. The CDR3, as DNA: TGCAGCGTTGAACGGGGGACAGGGGTAACAGATACGCAGTATTTT. The encoded protein is CSVERGTGVTDTQYF.

This chain connects TRBV27 to TRBJ2-4; 9 bases agree with TRBD2. The CDR3 totals 13 residues. After removal of 5 bases from V and 7 bases from J, the junction contained 3 bases not matched to a gene. Germline-derived CDR1 and CDR2 are MNHEY and SMNVEV (reference sequence). CDR3 sequence (DNA): TGTGCCAGCAGTCGGCTAGCGGGGAACATTCAGTACTTC. Its translation: CASSRLAGNIQYF.

J is TRBJ2-3 and V is TRBV6-1; 7 nucleotides line up with TRBD2. The germline V gene encodes CDR1 MNHNS and CDR2 SASEGT. The CDR3 is 15 residues long. The trim removed 6 bases at V and 2 bases at J, leaving 8 bases unmatched. CDR3 coding DNA: TGTGCCAGCAGCTGGGTAGCGGGCCACACAGATACGCAGTATTTT. As protein: CASSWVAGHTDTQYF.

Concerning this clone: The sample contains more than one DNA sequence encoding this CDR3. This chain links TRBV28 with TRBJ1-5; D call uncertain. The CDR3 sequence is 13 residues long. Trimming left V 2 bases short and J 2 bases short, with 4 bases between. The germline V gene encodes CDR1 MDHEN and CDR2 SYDVKM. The CDR3 DNA reads as TGTGCCAGCAGTTTACAGGGCAATCAGCCCCAGCATTTT. It encodes CASSLQGNQPQHF. Full variable domain (remainder filled in from reference TRBV28 and TRBJ1-5): DVKVTQSSRYLVKRTGEKVFLECVQDMDHENMFWYRQDPGLGLRLIYFSYDVKMKEKGDIPEGYSVSREKKERFSLILESASTNQTSMYLCASSLQGNQPQHFGDGTRLSIL.

This sequence joins TRBV7-9 and TRBJ2-1; no reliable D call. Germline CDR1 is SEHNR and CDR2 is FQNEAQ (reference sequence). The CDR3 loop spans 12 amino acids. Trimming took 2 bases from V and 6 from J, leaving 5 bases between them. The CDR3 protein is CASSLTTNEQFF. CDR3 sequence (DNA): TGTGCCAGCAGCTTAACAACCAATGAGCAGTTCTTC.

The chain carries TRBV6-1 and TRBJ1-1; maybe TRBD1 (5 bases). This CDR3 contains 14 residues. From germline, CDR1 is MNHNS and CDR2 SASEGT. Trimming pared 4 bases from V and 1 base from J, leaving 10 bases between. This CDR3 reads CASSGGAANTEAFF. The CDR3 nucleotides read TGTGCCAGCAGTGGAGGGGCAGCGAACACTGAAGCTTTCTTT.

The CDR3 loop is CASSVDTLAKNIQYF. The DNA of the CDR3 is TGTGCCAGCAGCGTGGACACACTAGCCAAAAACATTCAGTACTTC. This chain links TRBV5-6 with TRBJ2-4; D is possibly TRBD1 (5 bases). Trimming pared 4 bases from V and 0 bases from J, leaving 11 bases between. In germline, CDR1 is SGHDT, CDR2 YYEEEE. CDR3 size: 15 residues.

The rearrangement uses TRBV2 and TRBJ2-7; 8 bases align to TRBD2. The V gene end was trimmed by 8 bases and the J gene end by 5 bases; junction bases not matched to a gene: 11. This CDR3 is 14 amino acids long. Germline V CDR1 and CDR2: SNHLY, FYNNEI. This chain's CDR3 is CASVPGLGPHEQYF. The CDR3 coding sequence is TGTGCCAGCGTACCGGGACTAGGCCCCCACGAGCAGTACTTC.

This clone was found once. The CDR3 nucleotides read TGTGCCAGCAGTTTCGGGACAGGGGTCTATTGGACCCAGTACTTC. Its protein is CASSFGTGVYWTQYF. The genes are TRBV6-5 and TRBJ2-5, with TRBD1 identical over 10 bases. V lost 4 bases, J lost 7 bases, and 9 bases stayed unmatched. Germline V gene lookup returns CDR1 MNHEY and CDR2 SVGAGI. CDR3 length: 15 amino acids.

The V and J genes are TRBV6-1 and TRBJ1-5, with D hard to call. With 6 bases removed from V and 7 bases from J, the gap between germline ends came to 19 bases. This CDR3 comprises 15 residues. Germline CDR1 and CDR2: MNHNS and SASEGT. The CDR3 protein is CASSLRNKGNQPQHF. For the CDR3, the DNA is TGTGCCAGCAGCCTTCGGAACAAGGGTAACCAGCCCCAGCATTTT.

The chain uses TRBV6-1 and TRBJ2-5; 9 bases are a match to TRBD1. CDR1 is MNHNS, CDR2 SASEGT, per germline. The CDR3 length is 16 residues. With 3 bases clipped from V and 4 bases from J, the junction kept 9 bases outside the gene matches. The CDR3 DNA follows: TGTGCCAGCAGTGACTTACCGGGACAGGGAAGAGAGACCCAGTACTTC. Encoded protein: CASSDLPGQGRETQYF.

The chain combines TRBV9 with TRBJ2-3; 9 nucleotides match TRBD2. Trimming took 3 bases from V and 3 from J; bases not matched to a gene: 11. Germline CDR1 is SGDLS and CDR2 is YYNGEE. The CDR3 has 17 residues. The CDR3 DNA is TGTGCCAGCAGCGAGAATCTAGCGGGACGTGGGACAGATACGCAGTATTTT. This gives the protein CASSENLAGRGTDTQYF.

This chain uses TRBV5-1 with TRBJ2-5, with 10 bases aligning to TRBD2. V dropped 2 bases and J dropped 8; count of bases not matched to a gene: 12. The CDR3 is made up of 16 amino acids. Germline values: CDR1 SGHRS, CDR2 YFSETQ. The CDR3 DNA reads as TGCGCCAGCAGCTTACCCTGGGGACTAGCGCCCCGAACCCAGTACTTC. It encodes CASSLPWGLAPRTQYF. The variable domain in full, with the rest retrieved from reference TRBV5-1 and TRBJ2-5, is KAGVTQTPRYLIKTRGQQVTLSCSPISGHRSVSWYQQTPGQGLQFLFEYFSETQRNKGNFPGRFSGRQFSNSRSEMNVSTLELGDSALYLCASSLPWGLAPRTQYFGPGTRLLVL.

The V and J genes are TRBV20-1 and TRBJ2-5; 7 bases are a match to TRBD2. Germline values: CDR1 DFQATT, CDR2 SNEGSKA (reference sequence). The CDR3 loop spans 11 amino acids. The V and J ends lost 6 bases and 4 bases, in that order; junction bases with no gene match: 2. As DNA, the CDR3 is TGCAGTGCGATAGCGGGAGAGACCCAGTACTTC. Its protein product is CSAIAGETQYF.

Regarding this clone: One end of the junction fails to match germline, which may point to a read error. Other DNA sequences in this sample translate to the same CDR3. J is TRBJ1-1 and V is TRBV11-2; the D is unclear. This CDR3 spans 16 amino acids. CDR1 is SGHAT and CDR2 is FQNNGV in the germline V gene. CDR3 nucleotides: TGTGCCAGCAGCTTAGGGGAGGGCACACTGAACACTGAAGCTTTTTTT. Protein: CASSLGEGTLNTEAFF.

This clone came up once. The genes are TRBV6-1 and TRBJ1-5, with D uncertain. V was shortened by 0 bases and J by 8 bases, with 14 bases between the two germline ends. The germline V gene encodes CDR1 MNHNS and CDR2 SASEGT. The CDR3 loop spans 15 amino acids. CDR3 bases: TGTGCCAGCAGTGAAGCGCGCGGATTTTATGAGCCCCAGCATTTT. It yields the protein CASSEARGFYEPQHF.

The V and J genes are TRBV25-1 and TRBJ2-7, with TRBD1 matching over 11 bases. Trimming cost V 9 bases and J 4 bases; bases outside gene matches: 8. Per germline, CDR1 MGHDK and CDR2 SYGVNS. The CDR3 is 14 residues long. The CDR3 DNA sequence: TGTGCCAGTTCCTACGGGGACAGGGGGTACGAGCAGTACTTC. Its protein product is CASSYGDRGYEQYF.